The sequence of this T cell receptor beta chain was determined in a study of T cell responses to AZD1222 COVID-19 vaccine (dated by TCRdb to the early 2020s). Looking at the study overall: AZD1222 recipients whose second dose came at about 4 weeks and those whose second dose came at about 12 weeks were combined into one group, since spike-specific TCR depth and breadth did not differ between the two schedules. A total of over 230 trial participants underwent TCR sequencing, of whom 200 to 220 had received two doses of AZD1222 and about 25 had received two doses of the MenACWY control vaccine. Trial participants were enrolled into age subgroups of 18-55, 56-69 and 70-plus years, which contained about 150, 27 and 61 TCR-sequenced participants, respectively.

Study-wide findings and limitations: Only 5 to 7 AZD1222 recipients were SARS-CoV-2 seropositive at baseline, limiting conclusions about previously exposed vaccinees. In the small 56-69-year group, the increase in depth fell short of significance, most likely because of low power. The whole spike protein was spanned by vaccine-associated CD4 TCRs, and dominant responses were seen in regions 160-218 and 743-854. Because no day 14 peak-response samples were available, the repertoires could be characterized only after the peak T cell response. Participants were mostly white British, with more females than males. The authors suggested clonal diversity may have been underestimated. After two AZD1222 doses, both the breadth and the depth of spike-specific TCRs were significantly higher than at day 0 and than in MenACWY recipients. Nearly half of unique spike-specific TCRs reportedly recognized epitopes outside regions mutated in the B.1.351 and B.1.1.7 variants.

The sample's time point label is to be understood as: baseline before first vaccination. Samples from vaccinated people were obtained from the UK trials COV001 and COV002, which included a single-blind randomized controlled phase 2/3 trial of AZD1222 (ChAdOx1 nCoV-19) in healthy adults. Trial participant PBMC samples were collected at day 0 and day 28 after the second dose for TCRbeta chain sequencing. From a lookup of the germline V gene, CDR1 and CDR2 are MDHEN and SYDVKM. Between the V and J ends, shortened by 4 bases and 3 bases respectively, the junction contains 15 bases. From cysteine to phenylalanine, the CDR3 is 15 amino acids long. Only the CDR3 portion is preserved as DNA: 45 bases, with reading frame beginning at the first base. This clone was seen a few times. It has no known antigen specificity. The record has no base qualities; no much larger clone is one base away. The CDR3 regions of human TCRbeta chains were subjected to immunosequencing. On the authors' methods: Repertoire TCRs were matched against a reference library of SARS-CoV-2-specific TCRs generated with the MIRA antigen-specificity platform. Breadth meant the fraction of unique TCRs that were SARS-CoV-2-associated, whereas depth meant the fraction of total T cells that were SARS-CoV-2-associated. Using the MIRA data, every spike-specific TCR was mapped to the spike region that the TCR reacted to and assigned to either a CD4 or a CD8 class. Log10-transformed breadth and depth values were compared by one-way ANOVA with Sidak's multiple comparisons tests. TCRdb obtained this table from immuneACCESS and retained in-frame rearrangements with V and J assigned. These tables miss some clones; where compared with another copy, unresolved V genes account for less than half of the shortfall, and the remainder is unexplained. V and J calls and clone size are given by that table; D and trimming were obtained from the DNA. For this sample the table gives roughly 120,000 clones, of which about 91% were detected only once. The leading ten clones occupy 4% to 5.5% of the sample.

Sequencing was performed on peripheral blood, taken on day 0 of AZD1222 vaccination. The TCR was taken from an adult in good health. Here the chain combines TRBV28 and TRBJ1-2; a tentative D match to TRBD1 spans 6 bases. CDR3 protein: CASSSTQGIDYGYTF. The nucleotide sequence reads as follows: TGTGCCAGCAGTTCCACTCAGGGGATCGACTATGGCTACACCTTC.